This entry concerns a single T cell receptor (beta chain). The sample comes from a study of blood T cell repertoires in COVID-19. On the study more broadly: The cDNA or gDNA used as material had been derived from T cells, B-cell-depleted T cells, or PBMCs.

Original data processing: Reference gene primer amplification gave estimated nucleated cell counts. Sequencing was performed with immunoSEQ multiplex PCR; in TCRdb, only in-frame clones are kept and a portion is missing. D and trimming come from the DNA, and the V and J calls and clone size come from that table. Seen here are fewer than 150,000 clones, around nine tenths observed once, and the top ten hold under 12%. This clonotype was sampled from a man aged 45-60 years with active or convalescent COVID-19. Sequencing input: peripheral blood.

The CDR3 loop is CASSYATAMNTEAFF. DNA for the CDR3: TGTGCCAGCAGTTACGCGACAGCGATGAACACTGAAGCTTTCTTT. The chain couples TRBV6-5 to TRBJ1-1; weak D call: TRBD1 (5 bases). Germline assignment: CDR1 MNHEY and CDR2 SVGAGI. There are 15 residues in the CDR3. V shed 2 bases and J shed 0 bases, with 10 bases lying between them.